This T cell receptor (beta chain) comes out of a study of blood T cell repertoires in COVID-19. Repertoires were generated with immunoSEQ multiplex PCR, while TCRdb's copy carries only in-frame clones and drops some. This sample carries some 41,000 clones, 86% of them seen once, and the ten largest clones take about a tenth. This receptor was taken from a human donor in a cohort sampled during active COVID-19. The sample comprised peripheral blood.

The CDR3 DNA follows: TGTGCCAGCAGCGCGTATGAAAAGCGGAACACCGGGGAGCTGTTTTTT. It yields the protein CASSAYEKRNTGELFF. The chain combines TRBV9 with TRBJ2-2, with D uncertain. Trimming took off 3 bases at V and 1 base at J, with 13 bases between the two ends. Germline CDR1 is SGDLS and CDR2 is YYNGEE. The CDR3 is made up of 16 amino acids.